These 5 T cell receptor beta chains were sequenced from one sample in a study of CD8+ T cells in alopecia areata. The treatment is: oral pan-JAK inhibitor, 5-10 mg twice daily. Following RNA extraction, reverse transcription yielded cDNA that acted as the sequencing template. The data were produced by immunoSEQ multiplex PCR, yet TCRdb's version contains in-frame clones alone and is incomplete. The sample has roughly 210,000 clones; roughly 40% are singletons. The source was CD4+ T cells sorted from blood, collected at approximately week 37, from a patient treated with tofacitinib. These TCRs come from a human donor with alopecia areata.

The chain recombines TRBV7-9 with TRBJ2-1; D unclear. This CDR3 region has 14 residues. Trimming took 4 bases from V and 6 from J, leaving 13 bases between them. The germline gives CDR1 SEHNR, CDR2 FQNEAQ (reference sequence). CDR3 region: CASSSFDGRNEQFF. The CDR3, as DNA: TGTGCCAGCAGCTCATTCGACGGGCGCAATGAGCAGTTCTTC.

The CDR3 bases are TGTGCCAGCAGCTTGAAAGGGGGAAGCGGGGAGCTGTTTTTT. It encodes CASSLKGGSGELFF. V and J are TRBV5-4 and TRBJ2-2; TRBD1 is a possible D gene (6 bases). Germline V gives CDR1 SGHNT, CDR2 YYREEE (reference sequence). Trimming pared 1 base from V and 7 bases from J, leaving 11 bases between. This CDR3 comprises 14 residues.

This clone was found a few times. The gene calls are TRBV5-6 and TRBJ1-1; D call uncertain. The V gene lost 0 bases and the J gene lost 3 bases, with 9 bases spanning the gap. This CDR3 comprises 14 residues. Germline CDR1 is SGHDT and CDR2 is YYEEEE. CDR3 in amino acids: CASSLDERDTEAFF. DNA for the CDR3: TGTGCCAGCAGCTTGGACGAACGGGACACTGAAGCTTTCTTT.

The chain employs TRBV25-1 and TRBJ2-1; no reliable D call. Germline V gene sequence: CDR1 MGHDK, CDR2 SYGVNS. V was trimmed by 8 bases and J by 1 base, leaving 12 bases between them. This CDR3 contains 14 residues. The CDR3 loop reads CASESKGSYNEQFF. The DNA of the CDR3 is TGTGCCAGCGAAAGCAAAGGATCCTACAATGAGCAGTTCTTC.

Here the CDR3 DNA reads TGTGCCAGCATCGCGTTGTACGAGCAGTACTTC. This gives the protein CASIALYEQYF. The V and J genes are TRBV4-2 and TRBJ2-7; D gene unclear. Trimming took 7 bases from V and 4 from J, leaving 8 bases between them. This CDR3 has 11 residues. CDR1 is LGHNA and CDR2 is YNFKEQ in the germline V gene.